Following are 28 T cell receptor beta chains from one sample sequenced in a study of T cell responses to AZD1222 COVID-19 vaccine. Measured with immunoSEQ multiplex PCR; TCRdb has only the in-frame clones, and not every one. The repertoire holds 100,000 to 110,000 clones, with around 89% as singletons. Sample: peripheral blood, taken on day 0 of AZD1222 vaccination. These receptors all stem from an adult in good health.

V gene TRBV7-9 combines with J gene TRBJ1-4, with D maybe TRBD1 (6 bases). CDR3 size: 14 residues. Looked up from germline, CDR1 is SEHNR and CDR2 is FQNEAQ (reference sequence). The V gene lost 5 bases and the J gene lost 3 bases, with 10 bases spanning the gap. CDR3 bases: TGTGCCAGCAGCCGGGGGCCTGCTAATGAAAAACTGTTTTTT. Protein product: CASSRGPANEKLFF.

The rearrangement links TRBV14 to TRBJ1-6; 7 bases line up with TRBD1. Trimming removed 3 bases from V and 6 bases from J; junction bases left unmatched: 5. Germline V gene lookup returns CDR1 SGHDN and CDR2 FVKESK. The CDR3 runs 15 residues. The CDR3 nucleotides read TGTGCCAGCAGCCAGAAGGACAGGATTAATTCACCCCTCCACTTT. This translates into CASSQKDRINSPLHF.

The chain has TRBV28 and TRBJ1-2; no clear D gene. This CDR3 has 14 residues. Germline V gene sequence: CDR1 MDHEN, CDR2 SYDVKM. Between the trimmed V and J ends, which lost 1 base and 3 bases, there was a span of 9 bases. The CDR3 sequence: CASSLSQADYGYTF. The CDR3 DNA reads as TGTGCCAGCAGTTTATCTCAGGCTGACTATGGCTACACCTTC.

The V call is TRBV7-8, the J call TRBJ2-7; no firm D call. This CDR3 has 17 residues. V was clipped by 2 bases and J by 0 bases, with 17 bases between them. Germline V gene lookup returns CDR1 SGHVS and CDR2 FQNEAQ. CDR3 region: CASSLTHNRKSSYEQYF. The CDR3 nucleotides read TGTGCCAGCAGCTTAACTCATAACCGAAAGAGCTCCTACGAGCAGTACTTC.

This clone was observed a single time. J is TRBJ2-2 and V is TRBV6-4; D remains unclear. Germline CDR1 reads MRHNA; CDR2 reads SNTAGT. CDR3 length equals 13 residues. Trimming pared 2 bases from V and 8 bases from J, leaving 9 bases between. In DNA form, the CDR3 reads TGTGCCAGCAGTGACCGAGCATCGGGGGAGCTGTTTTTT. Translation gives CASSDRASGELFF.

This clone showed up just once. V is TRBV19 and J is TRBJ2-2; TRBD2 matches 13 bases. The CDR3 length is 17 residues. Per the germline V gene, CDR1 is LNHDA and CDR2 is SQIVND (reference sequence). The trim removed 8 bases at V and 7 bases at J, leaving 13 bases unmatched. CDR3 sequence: CASRLAGLAGVSGELFF. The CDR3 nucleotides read TGTGCCAGTCGCCTCGCTGGACTAGCGGGAGTCAGCGGGGAGCTGTTTTTT.

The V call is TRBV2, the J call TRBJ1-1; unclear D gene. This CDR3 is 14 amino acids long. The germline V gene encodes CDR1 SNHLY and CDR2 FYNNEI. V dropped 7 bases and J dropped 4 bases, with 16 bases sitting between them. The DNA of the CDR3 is TGTGCCAGCAACTCCCCGGTCGGGATCACTGAAGCTTTCTTT. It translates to CASNSPVGITEAFF.

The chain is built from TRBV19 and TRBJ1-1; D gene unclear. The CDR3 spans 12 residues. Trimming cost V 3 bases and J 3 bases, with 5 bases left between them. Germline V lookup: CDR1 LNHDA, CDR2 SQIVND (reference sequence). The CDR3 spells CASSIRDTEAFF. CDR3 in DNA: TGTGCCAGTAGTATTAGGGACACTGAAGCTTTCTTT.

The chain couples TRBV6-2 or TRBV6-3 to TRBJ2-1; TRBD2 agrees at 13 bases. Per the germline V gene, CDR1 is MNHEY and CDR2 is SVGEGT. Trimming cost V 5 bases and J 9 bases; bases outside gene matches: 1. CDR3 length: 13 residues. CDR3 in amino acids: CASSRTSGSEQFF. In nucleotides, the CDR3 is TGTGCCAGCAGTCGGACTAGCGGGAGTGAGCAGTTCTTC.

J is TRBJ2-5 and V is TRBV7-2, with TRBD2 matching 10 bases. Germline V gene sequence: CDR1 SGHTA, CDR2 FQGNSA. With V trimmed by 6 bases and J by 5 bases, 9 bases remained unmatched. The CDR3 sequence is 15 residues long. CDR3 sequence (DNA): TGTGCCAGCAGATCATCTAGCGGGAGTTTGGAGACCCAGTACTTC. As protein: CASRSSSGSLETQYF. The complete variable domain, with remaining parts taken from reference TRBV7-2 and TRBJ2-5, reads GAGVSQSPSNKVTEKGKDVELRCDPISGHTALYWYRQSLGQGLEFLIYFQGNSAPDKSGLPSDRFSAERTGGSVSTLTIQRTQQEDSAVYLCASRSSSGSLETQYFGPGTRLLVL.

The CDR3 region is CASSLSAGAGLSYEQYF. The CDR3 coding sequence is TGTGCCAGCAGCTTATCGGCGGGAGCGGGCCTATCCTACGAGCAGTACTTC. The V call is TRBV7-2, the J call TRBJ2-7; 7 nucleotides align to TRBD2. J gave up 1 base and V 2 bases, and 11 bases lay outside the gene matches. The CDR3 consists of 17 residues. Germline V lookup: CDR1 SGHTA, CDR2 FQGNSA.

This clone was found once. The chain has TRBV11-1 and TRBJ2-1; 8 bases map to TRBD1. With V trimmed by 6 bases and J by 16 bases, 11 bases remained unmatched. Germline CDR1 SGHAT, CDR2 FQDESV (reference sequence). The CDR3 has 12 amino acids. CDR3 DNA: TGTGCCAGCAGTCCCGTAGGGGGGACAGGTTTCTTC. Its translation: CASSPVGGTGFF.

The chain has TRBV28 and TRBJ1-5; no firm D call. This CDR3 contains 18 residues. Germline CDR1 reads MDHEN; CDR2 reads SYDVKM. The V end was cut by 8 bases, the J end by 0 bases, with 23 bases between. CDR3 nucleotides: TGTGCCAGCTATCCAAAAGGGAGACGGGTAGATAGCAATCAGCCCCAGCATTTT. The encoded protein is CASYPKGRRVDSNQPQHF.

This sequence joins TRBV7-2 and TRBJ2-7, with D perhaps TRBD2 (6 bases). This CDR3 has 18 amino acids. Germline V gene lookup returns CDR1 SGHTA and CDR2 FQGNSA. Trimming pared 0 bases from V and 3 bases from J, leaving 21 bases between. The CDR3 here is CASSLAWGRGGKVYEQYF. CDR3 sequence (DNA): TGTGCCAGCAGCTTAGCGTGGGGACGGGGAGGAAAAGTCTACGAGCAGTACTTC.

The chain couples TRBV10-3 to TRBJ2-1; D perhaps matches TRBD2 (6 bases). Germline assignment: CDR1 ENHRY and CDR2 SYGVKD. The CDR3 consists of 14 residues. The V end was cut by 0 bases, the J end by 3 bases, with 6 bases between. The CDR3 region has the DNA TGTGCCATCAGTGAGTCGACTAGCTACAATGAGCAGTTCTTC. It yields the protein CAISESTSYNEQFF.

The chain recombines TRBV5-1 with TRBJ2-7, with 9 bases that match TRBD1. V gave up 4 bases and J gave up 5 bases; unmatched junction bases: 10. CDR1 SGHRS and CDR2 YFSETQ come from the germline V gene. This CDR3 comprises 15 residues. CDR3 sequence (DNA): TGCGCCAGCAGCCCATCGGGACAGGGTAGCGACGAGCAGTACTTC. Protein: CASSPSGQGSDEQYF.

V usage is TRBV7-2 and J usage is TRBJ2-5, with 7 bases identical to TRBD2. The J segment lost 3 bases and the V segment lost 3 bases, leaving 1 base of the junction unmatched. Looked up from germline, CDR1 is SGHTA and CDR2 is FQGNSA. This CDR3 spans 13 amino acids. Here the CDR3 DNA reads TGTGCCAGCAGCTTCGCGGGAGAAGAGACCCAGTACTTC. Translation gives CASSFAGEETQYF. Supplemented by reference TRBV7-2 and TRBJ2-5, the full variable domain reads GAGVSQSPSNKVTEKGKDVELRCDPISGHTALYWYRQSLGQGLEFLIYFQGNSAPDKSGLPSDRFSAERTGGSVSTLTIQRTQQEDSAVYLCASSFAGEETQYFGPGTRLLVL.

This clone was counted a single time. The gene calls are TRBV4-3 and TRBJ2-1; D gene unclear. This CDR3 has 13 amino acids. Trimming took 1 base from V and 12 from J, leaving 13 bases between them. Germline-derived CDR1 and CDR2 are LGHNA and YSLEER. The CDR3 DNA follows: TGCGCCAGCAGCCAAGTCCCCCTTCCGGGGCAGTTCTTC. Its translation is CASSQVPLPGQFF.

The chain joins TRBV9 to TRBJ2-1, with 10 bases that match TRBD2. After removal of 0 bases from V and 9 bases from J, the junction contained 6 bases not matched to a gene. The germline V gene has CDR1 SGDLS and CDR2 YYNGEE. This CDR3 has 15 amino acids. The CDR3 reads CASSVGAGGATEQFF. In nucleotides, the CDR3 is TGTGCCAGCAGCGTAGGAGCGGGAGGGGCCACTGAGCAGTTCTTC.

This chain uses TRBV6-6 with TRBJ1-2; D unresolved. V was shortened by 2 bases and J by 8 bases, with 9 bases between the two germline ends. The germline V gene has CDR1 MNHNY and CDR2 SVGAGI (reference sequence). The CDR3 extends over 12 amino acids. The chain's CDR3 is CASSYDLKGYTF. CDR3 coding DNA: TGTGCCAGCAGTTACGACTTGAAGGGCTACACCTTC.

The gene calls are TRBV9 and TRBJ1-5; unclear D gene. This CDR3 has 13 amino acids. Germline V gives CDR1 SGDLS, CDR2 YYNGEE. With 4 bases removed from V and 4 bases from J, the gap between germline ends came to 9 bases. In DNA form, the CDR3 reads TGTGCCAGCAGCCGGAATCTGAATCAGCCCCAGCATTTT. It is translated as CASSRNLNQPQHF. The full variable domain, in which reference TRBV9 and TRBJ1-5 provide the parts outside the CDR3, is DSGVTQTPKHLITATGQRVTLRCSPRSGDLSVYWYQQSLDQGLQFLIQYYNGEERAKGNILERFSAQQFPDLHSELNLSSLELGDSALYFCASSRNLNQPQHFGDGTRLSIL.

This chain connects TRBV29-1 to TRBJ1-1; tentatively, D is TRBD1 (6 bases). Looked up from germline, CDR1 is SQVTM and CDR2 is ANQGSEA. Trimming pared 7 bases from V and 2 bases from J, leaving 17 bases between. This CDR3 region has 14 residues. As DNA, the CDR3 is TGCAGCGCCTGGCAGGGGCGCACAAACACTGAAGCTTTCTTT. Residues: CSAWQGRTNTEAFF.

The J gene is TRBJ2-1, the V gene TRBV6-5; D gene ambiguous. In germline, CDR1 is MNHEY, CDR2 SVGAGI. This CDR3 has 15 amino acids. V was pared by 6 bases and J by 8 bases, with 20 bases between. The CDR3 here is CASRDDISPVDEQFF. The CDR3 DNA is TGTGCCAGCAGGGACGACATATCCCCCGTCGATGAGCAGTTCTTC.

CDR3 nucleotides: TGTGCCACAGGGACTAGCGGGATTAATGAGCAGTTCTTC. Translating gives CATGTSGINEQFF. The gene calls are TRBV10-3 and TRBJ2-1; 13 bases map to TRBD2. J lost 7 bases, V lost 10 bases, and 4 bases had no gene match. This CDR3 is built from 13 residues. The germline V gene encodes CDR1 ENHRY and CDR2 SYGVKD.

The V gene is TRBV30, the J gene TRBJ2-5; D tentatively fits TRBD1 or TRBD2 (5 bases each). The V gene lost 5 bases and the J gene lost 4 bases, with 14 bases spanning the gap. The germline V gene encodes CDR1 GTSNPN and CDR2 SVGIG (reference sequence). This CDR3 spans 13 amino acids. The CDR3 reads CAWERRGRETQYF. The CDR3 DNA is TGTGCCTGGGAGCGTCGGGGCCGAGAGACCCAGTACTTC.

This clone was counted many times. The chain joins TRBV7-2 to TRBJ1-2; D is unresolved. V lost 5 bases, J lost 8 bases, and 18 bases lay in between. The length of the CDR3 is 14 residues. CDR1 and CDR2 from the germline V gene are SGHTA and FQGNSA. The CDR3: CASSTPGSSRGYTF. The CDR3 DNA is TGTGCCAGCAGCACCCCAGGTTCCTCTCGGGGCTACACCTTC.

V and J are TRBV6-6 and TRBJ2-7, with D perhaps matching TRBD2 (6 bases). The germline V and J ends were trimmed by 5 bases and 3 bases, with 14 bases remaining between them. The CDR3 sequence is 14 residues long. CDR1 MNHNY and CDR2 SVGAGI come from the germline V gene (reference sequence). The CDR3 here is CASSLGTLDYEQYF. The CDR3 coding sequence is TGTGCCAGCAGTCTCGGGACTCTCGACTACGAGCAGTACTTC.

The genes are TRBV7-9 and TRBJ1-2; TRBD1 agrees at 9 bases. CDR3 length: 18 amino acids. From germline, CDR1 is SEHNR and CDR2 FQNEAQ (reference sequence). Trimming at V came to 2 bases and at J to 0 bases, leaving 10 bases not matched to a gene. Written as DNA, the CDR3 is TGTGCCAGCAGCTTAAGGGCCGGGACAGGGAGAGCTAACTATGGCTACACCTTC. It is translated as CASSLRAGTGRANYGYTF. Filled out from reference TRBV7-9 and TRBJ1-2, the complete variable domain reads DTGVSQNPRHKITKRGQNVTFRCDPISEHNRLYWYRQTLGQGPEFLTYFQNEAQLEKSRLLSDRFSAERPKGSFSTLEIQRTEQGDSAMYLCASSLRAGTGRANYGYTFGSGTRLTVV.